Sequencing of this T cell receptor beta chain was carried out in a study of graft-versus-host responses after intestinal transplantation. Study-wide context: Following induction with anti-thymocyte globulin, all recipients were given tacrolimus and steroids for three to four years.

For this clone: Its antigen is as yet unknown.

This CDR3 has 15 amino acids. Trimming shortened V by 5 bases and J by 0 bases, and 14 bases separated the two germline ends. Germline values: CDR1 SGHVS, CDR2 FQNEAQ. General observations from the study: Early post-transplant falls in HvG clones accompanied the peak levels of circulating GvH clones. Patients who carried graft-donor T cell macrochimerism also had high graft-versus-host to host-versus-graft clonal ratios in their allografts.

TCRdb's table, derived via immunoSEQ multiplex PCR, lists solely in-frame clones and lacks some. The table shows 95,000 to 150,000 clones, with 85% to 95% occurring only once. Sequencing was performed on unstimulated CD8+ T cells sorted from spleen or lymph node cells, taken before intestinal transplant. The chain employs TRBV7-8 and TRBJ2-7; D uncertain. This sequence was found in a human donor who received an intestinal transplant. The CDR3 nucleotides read TGTGCCAGCAGCAGGGTTATTTCTGGCTCCTACGAGCAGTACTTC. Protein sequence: CASSRVISGSYEQYF.